Reported below is one TCR beta chain. Its antigen remains unidentified. Libraries of TCR beta came from quantitative 5'-RACE with molecular barcodes. TCRdb reprocessed the 5' RACE reads via MiXCR and lists one record per CDR3 protein. Of about 540,000 distinct CDR3 sequences in the sample, 9.5% to 15% are singletons; the top ten hold under 7.5%. The data belong to a study of CD8 T cells in ankylosing spondylitis. Regarding the study as a whole: A motif of fewer than ten highly homologous TCR beta variants was seen as apparently characteristic of ankylosing spondylitis blood. There was reportedly significant enrichment of clones that were disease-linked in matched ankylosing spondylitis synovial fluid. The authors found the disease-linked clones to be CD8+ and relatively rare in peripheral blood. Reports of some motif variants in reactive arthritis synovial fluid and blood predate this one.

From germline, CDR1 is SGHNT and CDR2 YYREEE (reference sequence). The length of the CDR3 is 15 residues. Trimming took off 0 bases at V and 4 bases at J, with 10 bases between the two ends. The J gene is TRBJ1-4, the V gene TRBV5-4; unclear D gene. The source is a male donor with ankylosing spondylitis. The specimen was blood, either unsorted or a sorted T cell fraction (not recorded which). In nucleotides, the CDR3 is TGTGCCAGCAGCTTGGGGGCAGATGTTAATGAAAAACTGTTTTTT. This codes for CASSLGADVNEKLFF.